These 20 T cell receptor beta chains share one sample of origin, sequenced in a study of blood T cell repertoires in COVID-19 (dated by TCRdb to 2019 to 2021). The protocol used for the library was the immunoSEQ multiplex PCR assay. The table was pulled from immuneACCESS by TCRdb, which kept in-frame rearrangements only. Such tables lose some clones; where checked, under half of the loss comes from unresolved V genes, and the rest has no known cause. The sample table contains 150,000 to 200,000 clones; only one count was recorded for approximately 95% of them. Around 2% of the sample goes to the ten largest clones. Sequences were obtained from peripheral blood. Receptor source: a woman aged 60-70 years with COVID-19, enrolled during active disease.

The chain joins TRBV4-3 to TRBJ2-1, with 10 nucleotides matching TRBD2. The CDR3 loop spans 15 amino acids. Trimming removed 3 bases from V and 9 bases from J; junction bases left unmatched: 8. Germline V CDR1 and CDR2: LGHNA, YSLEER. The CDR3 nucleotides are TGCGCCAGCAGCCAGCTAGCGGGAGTCCCAGGTGAGCAGTTCTTC. Translating gives CASSQLAGVPGEQFF.

This chain connects TRBV4-3 to TRBJ1-4; TRBD1 matches 7 bases. CDR3 length: 16 amino acids. V lost 5 bases and J lost 2; bases outside the gene matches: 8. Per the germline V gene, CDR1 is LGHNA and CDR2 is YSLEER. The CDR3 sequence is CASSAVPGQTNEKLFF. The CDR3 nucleotides read TGCGCCAGCAGCGCTGTACCGGGACAGACTAATGAAAAACTGTTTTTT.

V and J are TRBV9 and TRBJ1-3, with 9 bases fitting TRBD1. The CDR3 is 17 residues long. The trim removed 4 bases at V and 5 bases at J, leaving 13 bases unmatched. CDR1 and CDR2 from the germline V gene are SGDLS and YYNGEE. CDR3 bases: TGTGCCAGCAGCTCCCATGGGGGACAGGGTAGTAGAAACACCATATATTTT. Protein sequence: CASSSHGGQGSRNTIYF.

The chain has TRBV6-5 and TRBJ1-6; D remains unclear. The CDR3 sequence is 13 residues long. The V gene's germline CDR1 is MNHEY and CDR2 SVGAGI. Trimming cost V 6 bases and J 0 bases, with 3 bases left between them. The CDR3 DNA reads as TGTGCCAGCAGCAGCTCCTATAATTCACCCCTCCACTTT. As protein: CASSSSYNSPLHF.

This clone has only one observation. This CDR3 is CASSGLRQGDFYEQYF. DNA for the CDR3: TGTGCCAGCAGTGGGCTGAGGCAGGGGGACTTCTACGAGCAGTACTTC. The chain recombines TRBV2 with TRBJ2-7, with TRBD1 as a possible D gene (7 bases). The ends were cut back, 4 bases at V and 3 bases at J, with 19 bases in the middle. This CDR3 is 16 amino acids long. The germline gives CDR1 SNHLY, CDR2 FYNNEI. The entire variable domain, with the rest obtained from reference TRBV2 and TRBJ2-7, is as follows: EPEVTQTPSHQVTQMGQEVILRCVPISNHLYFYWYRQILGQKVEFLVSFYNNEISEKSEIFDDQFSVERPDGSNFTLKIRSTKLEDSAMYFCASSGLRQGDFYEQYFGPGTRLTVT.

The V and J genes are TRBV12-5 and TRBJ1-5; perhaps TRBD1 as D (5 bases). CDR1 is LGHNT and CDR2 is FRNRAP in the germline V gene. The length of the CDR3 is 15 residues. V was shortened by 2 bases and J by 4 bases, with 12 bases between the two germline ends. Here the CDR3 reads CASGLRRGLNQPQHF. The CDR3 bases are TGTGCTAGTGGTTTGAGAAGGGGATTAAATCAGCCCCAGCATTTT.

The chain couples TRBV6-6 to TRBJ1-4; 8 positions agree with TRBD1. CDR3 length: 15 amino acids. Germline loops: CDR1 MNHNY, CDR2 SVGAGI (reference sequence). V dropped 2 bases and J dropped 8; count of bases not matched to a gene: 7. The CDR3 loop is CASSYLDRGGEKLFF. CDR3 in DNA: TGTGCCAGCAGTTACCTAGACAGGGGCGGCGAAAAACTGTTTTTT.

V gene TRBV7-9 combines with J gene TRBJ2-3, with 8 bases matching TRBD2. CDR1 is SEHNR, CDR2 FQNEAQ, per germline (reference sequence). V lost 5 bases to trimming and J lost 4 bases; unmatched junction nucleotides: 17. The length of the CDR3 is 18 residues. The CDR3 region is CASSNRNREPGGADTQYF. The CDR3 nucleotides read TGTGCCAGCAGCAACAGAAACCGGGAGCCCGGGGGGGCAGATACGCAGTATTTT. Combining the CDR3 with reference TRBV7-9 and TRBJ2-3 gives the whole variable domain DTGVSQNPRHKITKRGQNVTFRCDPISEHNRLYWYRQTLGQGPEFLTYFQNEAQLEKSRLLSDRFSAERPKGSFSTLEIQRTEQGDSAMYLCASSNRNREPGGADTQYFGPGTRLTVL.

This chain joins TRBV7-2 and TRBJ1-1; TRBD1 is a possible D gene (6 bases). Germline CDR1 is SGHTA and CDR2 is FQGNSA. V was cut by 2 bases and J by 5 bases, with 12 bases left in between. The CDR3 is 14 residues long. Here the CDR3 reads CASSLTGRVTEAFF. In DNA, the CDR3 is TGTGCCAGCAGCTTAACAGGGAGGGTGACTGAAGCTTTCTTT.

The J gene is TRBJ1-3, the V gene TRBV4-3; a possible D gene is TRBD1 (6 bases). Trimming left V 5 bases short and J 0 bases short, with 14 bases between. The CDR3 loop spans 16 amino acids. Germline V lookup: CDR1 LGHNA, CDR2 YSLEER. The CDR3 loop is CASSNSGEYSGNTIYF. The CDR3 bases are TGCGCCAGCAGCAACTCAGGGGAGTACTCTGGAAACACCATATATTTT.

This clone was seen just once. V and J are TRBV5-1 and TRBJ2-7; TRBD2 is a possible D gene (5 bases). Germline CDR1 and CDR2: SGHRS and YFSETQ. This CDR3 has 13 amino acids. Trimming left V 4 bases short and J 5 bases short, with 13 bases between. CDR3 sequence (DNA): TGCGCCAGCAGCGAGGGTACGATACACGAGCAGTACTTC. It translates to CASSEGTIHEQYF.

The rearrangement joins TRBV7-7 to TRBJ1-5; D gene ambiguous. Per germline, CDR1 SSHAT and CDR2 FNYEAQ (reference sequence). The CDR3 is 14 residues long. Trimming cost V 5 bases and J 1 base, with 9 bases left between them. The CDR3 sequence is CASSQAGSNQPQHF. CDR3 nucleotides: TGTGCCAGCAGCCAGGCTGGGAGCAATCAGCCCCAGCATTTT.

The chain couples TRBV4-2 to TRBJ1-6; TRBD1 aligns across 8 bases. Germline values: CDR1 LGHNA, CDR2 YNFKEQ. The CDR3 is made up of 16 amino acids. V dropped 0 bases and J dropped 10; count of bases not matched to a gene: 8. This chain's CDR3 is CASSQDVDRVGSPLHF. The CDR3 coding sequence is TGTGCCAGCAGCCAAGACGTGGACAGGGTAGGCTCACCCCTCCACTTT.

This chain uses TRBV2 with TRBJ2-2, with D tentatively TRBD1 (7 bases). Germline loops: CDR1 SNHLY, CDR2 FYNNEI. Trimming removed 4 bases at V and 6 bases at J, with 18 bases between. The CDR3 is 16 residues long. Here the CDR3 reads CASSVQGEVTAGELFF. The CDR3, as DNA: TGTGCCAGCAGTGTTCAGGGGGAGGTTACCGCCGGGGAGCTGTTTTTT.

The chain is built from TRBV4-3 and TRBJ2-3, with D perhaps matching TRBD2 (5 bases). Trimming shortened V by 1 base and J by 1 base, and 6 bases separated the two germline ends. The germline CDR1 and CDR2 sequences are LGHNA and YSLEER. The CDR3 runs 14 residues. For the CDR3, the DNA is TGCGCCAGCAGCCAAGGGGGAGGCACAGATACGCAGTATTTT. Its translation is CASSQGGGTDTQYF.

V is TRBV2 and J is TRBJ1-2; 7 positions match TRBD1. The CDR3 is made up of 14 amino acids. The germline V gene has CDR1 SNHLY and CDR2 FYNNEI. Trimming cost V 9 bases and J 1 base; bases outside gene matches: 8. CDR3 sequence reads: CARQGTADNYGYTF. The CDR3 DNA sequence: TGTGCCAGACAGGGGACAGCCGATAACTATGGCTACACCTTC.

This clone was seen once. V gene TRBV12-5 combines with J gene TRBJ1-6; no definite D call. CDR3 length: 14 residues. Trimming removed 5 bases at V and 8 bases at J, with 13 bases between. Germline V lookup: CDR1 LGHNT, CDR2 FRNRAP. CDR3: CASGILQRDSPLHF. CDR3 DNA sequence: TGTGCTAGTGGTATCCTACAGAGAGATTCACCCCTCCACTTT.

The chain employs TRBV3-1 (or the pseudogene TRBV3-2) and TRBJ2-1; no definite D call. CDR3 size: 14 residues. Trimming removed 1 base from V and 6 bases from J, with 10 bases in between. Germline V gives CDR1 LGHDT, CDR2 YNNKEL (reference sequence). The CDR3 DNA reads TGTGCCAGCAGCCAAGGTCATGGGCGCAATGAGCAGTTCTTC. This encodes CASSQGHGRNEQFF.

The count of this clone is one. The chain carries TRBV4-3 and TRBJ2-7; weak D call: TRBD1 (6 bases). V lost 0 bases and J 4 bases, leaving 16 bases between the germline ends. The CDR3 loop spans 16 amino acids. Looked up from germline, CDR1 is LGHNA and CDR2 is YSLEER. CDR3 nucleotide sequence: TGCGCCAGCAGCCAAGATCCCGGACAGACTTTTTACGAGCAGTACTTC. Translating it yields CASSQDPGQTFYEQYF.

The chain carries TRBV23-1 and TRBJ2-7; the D gene is possibly TRBD1 (6 bases). TRBV23-1 is sorted into the ORF group, with uncertain function. The CDR3 is 16 amino acids. V lost 6 bases to trimming and J lost 0 bases, with 18 bases between them. The CDR3 reads CASSPCTGNSSYEQYF. The CDR3 DNA follows: TGCGCCAGCAGCCCATGTACAGGGAACTCCTCCTACGAGCAGTACTTC.